Shown below are 12 T cell receptor beta chains from a single sample sequenced in a study of metastatic and nonmetastatic thyroid tumors. All patients were treatment-naive before thyroid surgery. TCRdb re-called the PCR reads via MiXCR. The sample holds approximately 37,000 clones, 21% seen once. Sequenced input: tumor tissue. The receptors shown here come from a male donor with papillary thyroid cancer or a benign thyroid nodule (not recorded which). Some clones in this sample may be carry-over from other donors' samples.

This clone was detected many times. The CDR3 loop is CASSPSGYEQYF. The CDR3 DNA reads TGTGCCAGCAGCCCCAGCGGATACGAGCAGTACTTC. The chain couples TRBV28 to TRBJ2-7; tentative D call: TRBD2 (5 bases). Deletions cut 6 bases from V and 4 bases from J, with 10 bases between. Germline V gene data show CDR1 as MDHEN and CDR2 as SYDVKM. The CDR3 spans 12 residues.

This clone has just a few counts. Given a much more abundant clone one base away, this may be a read error. The chain carries TRBV7-7 and TRBJ2-5, with D perhaps TRBD1 or TRBD2 (5 bases each). The germline CDR1 and CDR2 sequences are SSHAT and FNYEAQ (reference sequence). The CDR3 loop spans 13 amino acids. Here the CDR3 reads CASSQDRGETKYF. In DNA, the CDR3 is TGTGCTAGCAGCCAAGACAGAGGGGAGACCAAGTACTTC.

J is TRBJ2-1 and V is TRBV11-1; 12 bases align to TRBD2. V trimming: 7 bases; J trimming: 4 bases; junction bases outside the gene matches: 14. The CDR3 has 18 amino acids. CDR1 is SGHAT, CDR2 FQDESV, per germline (reference sequence). The CDR3 DNA follows: TGTGCCAGCACCAGTTGTCTAGCGGGAGGGCGAAGGTACAATGAGCAGTTCTTC. This codes for CASTSCLAGGRRYNEQFF.

There are many counts of this clone. A much larger clone lies one base from this, so it may be a read error. The chain is built from TRBV5-1 and TRBJ1-1, with a weak D call TRBD1 (5 bases). Germline V gene sequence: CDR1 SGHRS, CDR2 YFSETQ. The CDR3 length is 14 residues. The CDR3, as DNA: TGCGCCGGCAGCGACTCCCAGGGTTACACTGAAGCTTTCTTT. This sequence encodes CAGSDSQGYTEAFF.

This clone was detected a few times. The V gene is TRBV27, the J gene TRBJ1-5; the D gene is possibly TRBD1 (5 bases). The CDR3 covers 14 residues. CDR1 and CDR2 from the germline V gene are MNHEY and SMNVEV (reference sequence). The V end lost 3 bases, the J end lost 2 bases, and 8 bases lay between the germline ends. The chain's CDR3 is CASSFQGGNQPQHF. CDR3 in DNA: TGTGCCAGCAGTTTCCAGGGAGGCAATCAGCCCCAGCATTTT.

This clone was picked up many times. The chain joins TRBV3-1 to TRBJ2-1, with D hard to call. V was shortened by 6 bases and J by 5 bases, with 5 bases between the two germline ends. There are 11 residues in the CDR3. Germline lookup yields CDR1 LGHDT and CDR2 YNNKEL (reference sequence). CDR3 nucleotides: TGTGCCAGCAGGCGAAACAATGAGCAGTTCTTC. Its translation: CASRRNNEQFF.

In its sample, this clone was seen many times. V usage is TRBV19 and J usage is TRBJ1-4, with 7 nucleotides matching TRBD1. J gave up 7 bases and V 2 bases, and 7 bases lay outside the gene matches. The CDR3 totals 15 residues. Germline CDR1 reads LNHDA; CDR2 reads SQIVND (reference sequence). CDR3 loop: CASSIQRGTAEKLFF. Here the CDR3 DNA reads TGTGCCAGTAGTATACAAAGGGGGACAGCTGAAAAACTGTTTTTT.

The table lists this clone with many counts. A junction boundary mismatches the germline segment, possibly from a read error. The chain carries TRBV20-1 and TRBJ2-5; 10 bases line up with TRBD2. The CDR3 sequence is 16 residues long. CDR1 and CDR2 from the germline V gene are DFQATT and SNEGSKA (reference sequence). The CDR3 reads CGAEIAGGGGAETQYF. Written as DNA, the CDR3 is TGCGGTGCTGAAATAGCGGGAGGAGGGGGGGCGGAGACCCAGTACTTC.

The V gene is TRBV6-6, the J gene TRBJ2-6; D may match TRBD1 or TRBD2 (7 bases each). Trimming pared 6 bases from V and 3 bases from J, leaving 18 bases between. Germline CDR1 and CDR2: MNHNY and SVGAGI (reference sequence). The CDR3 spans 17 residues. CDR3 region: CASSTIQGRGGANVLTF. The CDR3 coding sequence is TGTGCCAGCAGCACCATACAGGGGAGGGGTGGGGCCAACGTCCTGACTTTC.

A remark on this clone: Germline is not matched at one junction end, which may reflect a read error. The rearrangement uses TRBV7-9 and TRBJ1-1; no reliable D call. This CDR3 is built from 13 residues. Looked up from germline, CDR1 is SEHNR and CDR2 is FQNEAQ (reference sequence). Written as DNA, the CDR3 is TGTGCCATCAGCTCTCTCGGGTCTACTGAAGCTTTCTTT. This encodes CAISSLGSTEAFF. The full variable domain, completed using reference TRBV7-9 and TRBJ1-1, is DTGVSQNPRHKITKRGQNVTFRCDPISEHNRLYWYRQTLGQGPEFLTYFQNEAQLEKSRLLSDRFSAERPKGSFSTLEIQRTEQGDSAMYLCAISSLGSTEAFFGQGTRLTVV.

The chain has TRBV18 and TRBJ1-3; D not resolved. V was cut by 3 bases and J by 0 bases, with 6 bases left in between. The CDR3 loop spans 14 amino acids. The germline gives CDR1 KGHSH, CDR2 LQKENI. CDR3 residues: CASSPSVSGNTIYF. DNA of the CDR3: TGTGCCAGCTCACCTAGCGTCTCTGGAAACACCATATATTTT.

The table lists this clone with a count of one. An end of the junction differs from the germline gene, which may be a read error. The chain recombines TRBV7-3 with TRBJ2-3; TRBD2 might be the D (5 bases). This CDR3 comprises 13 residues. Germline lookup yields CDR1 SGHTA and CDR2 FQGTGA. CDR3 region: CSSSLNAGDTQYF. The DNA of the CDR3 is TGTTCCAGTAGCTTAAACGCGGGAGATACGCAGTATTTT. The full variable domain, with the rest looked up from reference TRBV7-3 and TRBJ2-3, is GAGVSQTPSNKVTEKGKYVELRCDPISGHTALYWYRQSLGQGPEFLIYFQGTGAADDSGLPNDRFFAVRPEGSVSTLKIQRTERGDSAVYLCSSSLNAGDTQYFGPGTRLTVL.